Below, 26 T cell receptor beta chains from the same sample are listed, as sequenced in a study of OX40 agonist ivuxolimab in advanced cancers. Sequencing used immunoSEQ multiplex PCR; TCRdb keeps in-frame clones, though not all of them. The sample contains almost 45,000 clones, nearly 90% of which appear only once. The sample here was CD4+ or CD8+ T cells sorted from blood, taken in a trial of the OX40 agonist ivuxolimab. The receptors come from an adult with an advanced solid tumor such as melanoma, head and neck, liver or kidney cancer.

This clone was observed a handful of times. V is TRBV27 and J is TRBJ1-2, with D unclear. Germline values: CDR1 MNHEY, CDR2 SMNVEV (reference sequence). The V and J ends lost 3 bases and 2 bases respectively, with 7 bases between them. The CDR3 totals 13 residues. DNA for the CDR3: TGTGCCAGCAGTTTTAGGCAGAACTATGGCTACACCTTC. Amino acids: CASSFRQNYGYTF.

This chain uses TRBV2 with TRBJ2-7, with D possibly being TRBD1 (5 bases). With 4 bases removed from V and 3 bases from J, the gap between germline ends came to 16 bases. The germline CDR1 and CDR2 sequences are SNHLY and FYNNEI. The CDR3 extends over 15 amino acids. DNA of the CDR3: TGTGCCAGCAGTGCAGCCGCGGACACCCACTACGAGCAGTACTTC. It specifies CASSAAADTHYEQYF.

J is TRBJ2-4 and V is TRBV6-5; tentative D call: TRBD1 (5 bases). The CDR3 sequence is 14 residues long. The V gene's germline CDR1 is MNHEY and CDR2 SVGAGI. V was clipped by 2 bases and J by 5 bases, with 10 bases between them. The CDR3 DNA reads TGTGCCAGCAGTTACCTCCAGGGCGAAAACATTCAGTACTTC. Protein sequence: CASSYLQGENIQYF.

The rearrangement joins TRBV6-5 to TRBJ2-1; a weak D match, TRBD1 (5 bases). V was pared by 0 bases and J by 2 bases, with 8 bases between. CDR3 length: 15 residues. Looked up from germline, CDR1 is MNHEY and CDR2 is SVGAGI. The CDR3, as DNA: TGTGCCAGCAGTTACTCGGCAGGGACCTACAATGAGCAGTTCTTC. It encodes CASSYSAGTYNEQFF.

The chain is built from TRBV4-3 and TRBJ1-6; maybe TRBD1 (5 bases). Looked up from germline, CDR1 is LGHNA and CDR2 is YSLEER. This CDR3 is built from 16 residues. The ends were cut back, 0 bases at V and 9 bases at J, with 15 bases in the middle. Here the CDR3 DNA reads TGCGCCAGCAGCCAAGACCGTCTGGGTACAGGTTCACCCCTCCACTTT. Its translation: CASSQDRLGTGSPLHF.

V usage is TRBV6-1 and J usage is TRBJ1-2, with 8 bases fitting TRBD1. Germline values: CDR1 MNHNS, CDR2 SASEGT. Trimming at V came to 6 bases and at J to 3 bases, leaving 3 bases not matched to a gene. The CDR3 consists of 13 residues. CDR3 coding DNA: TGTGCCAGCAGCCCACAGGGGGACTATGGCTACACCTTC. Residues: CASSPQGDYGYTF.

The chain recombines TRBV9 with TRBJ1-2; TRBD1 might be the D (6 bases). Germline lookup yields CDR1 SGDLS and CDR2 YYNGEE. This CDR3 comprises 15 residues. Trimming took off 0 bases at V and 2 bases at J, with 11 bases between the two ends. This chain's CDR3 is CASSVDRALNYGYTF. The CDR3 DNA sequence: TGTGCCAGCAGCGTAGACAGGGCGTTAAACTATGGCTACACCTTC.

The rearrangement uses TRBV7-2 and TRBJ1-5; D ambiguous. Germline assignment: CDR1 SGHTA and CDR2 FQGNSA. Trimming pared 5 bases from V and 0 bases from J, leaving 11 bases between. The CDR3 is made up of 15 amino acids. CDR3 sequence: CASSLVRDSNQPQHF. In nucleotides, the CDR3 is TGTGCCAGCAGCCTAGTTAGGGATAGCAATCAGCCCCAGCATTTT.

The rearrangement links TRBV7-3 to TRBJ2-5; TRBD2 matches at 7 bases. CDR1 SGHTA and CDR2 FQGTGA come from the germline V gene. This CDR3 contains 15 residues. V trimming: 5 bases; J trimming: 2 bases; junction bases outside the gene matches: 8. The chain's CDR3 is CASSPAGEGQETQYF. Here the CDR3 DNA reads TGTGCCAGCAGCCCCGCGGGGGAGGGTCAAGAGACCCAGTACTTC. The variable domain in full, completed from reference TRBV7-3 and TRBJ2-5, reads GAGVSQTPSNKVTEKGKYVELRCDPISGHTALYWYRQSLGQGPEFLIYFQGTGAADDSGLPNDRFFAVRPEGSVSTLKIQRTERGDSAVYLCASSPAGEGQETQYFGPGTRLLVL.

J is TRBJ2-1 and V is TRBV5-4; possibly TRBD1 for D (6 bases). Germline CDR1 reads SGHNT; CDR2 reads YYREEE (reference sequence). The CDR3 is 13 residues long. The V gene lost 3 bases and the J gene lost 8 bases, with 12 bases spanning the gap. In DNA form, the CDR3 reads TGTGCCAGCAGCTCACAGGGTAGCGATGAGCAGTTCTTC. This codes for CASSSQGSDEQFF.

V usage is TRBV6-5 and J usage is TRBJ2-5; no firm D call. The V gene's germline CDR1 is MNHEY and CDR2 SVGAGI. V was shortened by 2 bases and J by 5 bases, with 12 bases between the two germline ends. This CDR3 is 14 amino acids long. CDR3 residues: CASSYIGPRETQYF. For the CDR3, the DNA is TGTGCCAGCAGTTACATCGGGCCAAGGGAGACCCAGTACTTC.

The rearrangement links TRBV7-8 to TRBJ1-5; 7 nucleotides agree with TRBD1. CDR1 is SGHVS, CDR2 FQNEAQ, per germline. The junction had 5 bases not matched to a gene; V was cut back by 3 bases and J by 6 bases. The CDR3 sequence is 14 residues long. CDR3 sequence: CASSFTGAGQPQHF. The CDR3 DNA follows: TGTGCCAGCAGCTTCACAGGGGCGGGTCAGCCCCAGCATTTT.

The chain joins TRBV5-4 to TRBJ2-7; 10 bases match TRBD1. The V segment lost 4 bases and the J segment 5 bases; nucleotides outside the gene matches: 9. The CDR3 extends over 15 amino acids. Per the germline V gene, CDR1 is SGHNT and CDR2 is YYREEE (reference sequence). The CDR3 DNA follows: TGTGCCAGCAGCCCTTACGGGACAGGGGTCCACGAGCAGTACTTC. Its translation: CASSPYGTGVHEQYF.

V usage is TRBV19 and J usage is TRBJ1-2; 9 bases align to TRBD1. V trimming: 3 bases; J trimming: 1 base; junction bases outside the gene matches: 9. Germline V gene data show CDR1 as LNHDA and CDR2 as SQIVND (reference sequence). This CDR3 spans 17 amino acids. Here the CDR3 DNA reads TGTGCCAGTAGTATGGGACAGCCGACAGGGGGTAACTATGGCTACACCTTC. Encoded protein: CASSMGQPTGGNYGYTF.

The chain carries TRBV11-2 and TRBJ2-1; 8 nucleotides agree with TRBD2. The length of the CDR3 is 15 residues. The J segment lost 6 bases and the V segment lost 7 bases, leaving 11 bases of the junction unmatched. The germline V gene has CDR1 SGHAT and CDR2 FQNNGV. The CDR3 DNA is TGTGCCAGCACCCAATTTAGCGGGGCGGGCAATGAGCAGTTCTTC. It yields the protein CASTQFSGAGNEQFF.

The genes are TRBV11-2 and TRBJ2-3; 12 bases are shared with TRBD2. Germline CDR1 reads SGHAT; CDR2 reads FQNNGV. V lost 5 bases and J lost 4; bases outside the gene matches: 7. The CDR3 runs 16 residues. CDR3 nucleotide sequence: TGTGCCAGCAGCCCCACTAGCGGGGGGTGGGCAGATACGCAGTATTTT. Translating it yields CASSPTSGGWADTQYF.

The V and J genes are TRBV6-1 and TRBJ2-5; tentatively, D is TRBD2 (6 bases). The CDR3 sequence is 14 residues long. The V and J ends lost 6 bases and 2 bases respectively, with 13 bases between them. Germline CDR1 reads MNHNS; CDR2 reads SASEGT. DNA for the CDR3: TGTGCCAGCAGATCTCCGGGACTTCAAGAGACCCAGTACTTC. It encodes CASRSPGLQETQYF.

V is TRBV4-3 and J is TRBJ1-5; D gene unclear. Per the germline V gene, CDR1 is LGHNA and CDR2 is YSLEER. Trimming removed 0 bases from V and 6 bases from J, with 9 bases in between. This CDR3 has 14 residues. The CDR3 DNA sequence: TGCGCCAGCAGCCAAGATGTGGGAAGTCAGCCCCAGCATTTT. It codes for CASSQDVGSQPQHF.

The CDR3 DNA follows: TGTGCCACCACGGACCTCCAAGAGACCCAGTACTTC. This gives the protein CATTDLQETQYF. The chain joins TRBV6-6 to TRBJ2-5; D gene unclear. Looked up from germline, CDR1 is MNHNY and CDR2 is SVGAGI (reference sequence). This CDR3 has 12 residues. Trimming cost V 10 bases and J 1 base, with 10 bases left between them.

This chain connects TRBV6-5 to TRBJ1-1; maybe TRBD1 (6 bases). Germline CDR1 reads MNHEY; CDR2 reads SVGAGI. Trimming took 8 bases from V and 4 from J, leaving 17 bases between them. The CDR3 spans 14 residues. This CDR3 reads CASSWDPGATEAFF. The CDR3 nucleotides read TGTGCCAGCTCCTGGGACCCAGGGGCCACTGAAGCTTTCTTT.

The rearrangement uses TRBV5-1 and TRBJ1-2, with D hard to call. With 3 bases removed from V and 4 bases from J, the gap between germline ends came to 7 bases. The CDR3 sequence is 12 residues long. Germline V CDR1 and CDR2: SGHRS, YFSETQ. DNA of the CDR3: TGCGCCAGCAGCTCGGACCTCTATGGCTACACCTTC. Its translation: CASSSDLYGYTF.

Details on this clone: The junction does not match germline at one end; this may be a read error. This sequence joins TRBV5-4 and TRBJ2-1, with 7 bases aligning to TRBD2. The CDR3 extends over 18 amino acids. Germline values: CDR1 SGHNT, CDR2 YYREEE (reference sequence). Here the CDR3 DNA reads TGTGCCAGCAGCTGGTCGGATAGCGGGTACGGATCCTACAATGGGCAGTTCTTC. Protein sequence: CASSWSDSGYGSYNGQFF.

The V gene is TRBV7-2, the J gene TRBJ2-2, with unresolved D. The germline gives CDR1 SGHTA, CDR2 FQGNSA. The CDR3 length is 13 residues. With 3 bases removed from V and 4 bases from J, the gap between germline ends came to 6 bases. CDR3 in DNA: TGTGCCAGCAGCTTTGGCGGCACCGGGGAGCTGTTTTTT. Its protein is CASSFGGTGELFF.

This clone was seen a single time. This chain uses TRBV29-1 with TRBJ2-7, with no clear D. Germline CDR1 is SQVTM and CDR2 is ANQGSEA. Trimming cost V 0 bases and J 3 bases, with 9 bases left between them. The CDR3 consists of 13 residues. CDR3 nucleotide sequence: TGCAGCGTTGAAGATGGCCCAGTCTACGAGCAGTACTTC. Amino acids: CSVEDGPVYEQYF.

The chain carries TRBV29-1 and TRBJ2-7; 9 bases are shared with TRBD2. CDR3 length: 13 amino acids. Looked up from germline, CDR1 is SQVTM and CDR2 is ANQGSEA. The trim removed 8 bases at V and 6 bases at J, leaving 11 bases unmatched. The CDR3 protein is CSTRTSEGVEQYF. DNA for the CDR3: TGCAGCACAAGGACTAGCGAAGGGGTCGAGCAGTACTTC.

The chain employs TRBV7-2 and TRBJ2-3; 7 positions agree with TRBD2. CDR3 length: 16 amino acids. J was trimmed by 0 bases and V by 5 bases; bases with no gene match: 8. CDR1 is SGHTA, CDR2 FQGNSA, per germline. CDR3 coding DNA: TGTGCCAGCAGCCACCCCCTAGCGGAAAGCACAGATACGCAGTATTTT. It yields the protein CASSHPLAESTDTQYF.